What follows describes a single TCR beta chain. Its antigen is currently unknown. V was pared by 5 bases and J by 4 bases, with 15 bases between. The CDR3 extends over 15 amino acids. CDR1 SEHNR and CDR2 FQNEAQ come from the germline V gene (reference sequence). This entry belongs to a study of shared clonotypes between healthy human individuals. Study outcomes and limitations: The study sampled only blood, and tissue repertoires likely differ.

Libraries were prepared by immunoSEQ multiplex PCR; TCRdb keeps only in-frame clonotypes and omits some of them. This sample carries 2,100,000 or so clones, 90% to 96% of them seen once, and the ten largest clones take over 0.1%. V usage is TRBV7-9 and J usage is TRBJ2-1; weak D call: TRBD1 (5 bases). Input material: naive CD4+ T cells sorted from blood. Regarding subset: CD45RA+ positively selected. This clonotype was obtained from a man between 18 and 35 years old in good health. The CDR3 coding sequence is TGTGCCAGCAGCCCCACAGGTGTATCGTACAATGAGCAGTTCTTC. Protein sequence: CASSPTGVSYNEQFF.